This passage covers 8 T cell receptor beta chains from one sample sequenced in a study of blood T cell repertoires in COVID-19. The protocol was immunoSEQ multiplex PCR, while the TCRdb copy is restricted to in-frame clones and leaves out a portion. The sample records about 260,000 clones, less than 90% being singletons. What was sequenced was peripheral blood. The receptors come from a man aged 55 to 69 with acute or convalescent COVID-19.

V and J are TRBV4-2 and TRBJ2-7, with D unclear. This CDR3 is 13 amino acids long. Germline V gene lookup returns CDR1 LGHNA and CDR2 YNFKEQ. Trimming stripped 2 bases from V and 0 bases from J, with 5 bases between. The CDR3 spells CASSQHSSYEQYF. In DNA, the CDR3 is TGTGCCAGCAGCCAACATAGCTCCTACGAGCAGTACTTC.

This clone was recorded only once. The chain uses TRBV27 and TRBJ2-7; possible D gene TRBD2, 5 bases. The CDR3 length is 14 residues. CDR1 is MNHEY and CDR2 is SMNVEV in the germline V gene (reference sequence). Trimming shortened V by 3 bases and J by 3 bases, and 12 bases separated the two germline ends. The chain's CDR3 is CASSFGPEGYEQYF. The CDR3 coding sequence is TGTGCCAGCAGTTTCGGGCCCGAGGGCTACGAGCAGTACTTC.

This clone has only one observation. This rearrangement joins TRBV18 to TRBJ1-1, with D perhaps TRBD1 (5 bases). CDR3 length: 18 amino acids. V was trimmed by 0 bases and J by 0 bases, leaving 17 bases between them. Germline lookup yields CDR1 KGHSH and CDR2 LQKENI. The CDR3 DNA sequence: TGTGCCAGCTCACCACCCGGCGGCAGGGCCTTCATGAACACTGAAGCTTTCTTT. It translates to CASSPPGGRAFMNTEAFF. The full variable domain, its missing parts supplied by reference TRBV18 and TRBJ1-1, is NAGVMQNPRHLVRRRGQEARLRCSPMKGHSHVYWYRQLPEEGLKFMVYLQKENIIDESGMPKERFSAEFPKEGPSILRIQQVVRGDSAAYFCASSPPGGRAFMNTEAFFGQGTRLTVV.

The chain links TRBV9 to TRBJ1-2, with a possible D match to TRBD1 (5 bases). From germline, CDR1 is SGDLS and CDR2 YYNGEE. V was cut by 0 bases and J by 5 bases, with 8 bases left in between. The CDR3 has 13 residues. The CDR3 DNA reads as TGTGCCAGCAGCGTAGGGGGGGATTATGGCTACACCTTC. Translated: CASSVGGDYGYTF.

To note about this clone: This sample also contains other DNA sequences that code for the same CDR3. The CDR3 sequence: CASRRQGGYEQYF. The CDR3 DNA follows: TGTGCCAGCAGAAGGCAGGGGGGCTACGAGCAGTACTTC. The V call is TRBV25-1, the J call TRBJ2-7, with a weak D call TRBD1 (7 bases). In germline, CDR1 is MGHDK, CDR2 SYGVNS. V lost 6 bases, J lost 3 bases, and 12 bases lay in between. The CDR3 extends over 13 amino acids.

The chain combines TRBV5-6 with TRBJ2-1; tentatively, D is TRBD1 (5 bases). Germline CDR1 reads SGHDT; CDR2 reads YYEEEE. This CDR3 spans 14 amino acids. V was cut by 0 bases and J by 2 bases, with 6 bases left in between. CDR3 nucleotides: TGTGCCAGCAGCTTGGGACAGACCTACAATGAGCAGTTCTTC. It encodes CASSLGQTYNEQFF.

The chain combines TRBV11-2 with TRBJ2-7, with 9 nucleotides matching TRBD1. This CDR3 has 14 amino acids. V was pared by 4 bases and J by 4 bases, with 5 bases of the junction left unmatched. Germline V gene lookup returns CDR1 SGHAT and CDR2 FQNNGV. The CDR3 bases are TGTGCCAGCAGCTACTTCGGACAGGGGTACGAGCAGTACTTC. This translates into CASSYFGQGYEQYF.

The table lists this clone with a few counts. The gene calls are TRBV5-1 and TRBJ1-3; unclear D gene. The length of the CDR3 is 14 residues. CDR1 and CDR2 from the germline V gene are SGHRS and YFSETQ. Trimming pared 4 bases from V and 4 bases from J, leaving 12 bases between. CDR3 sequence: CASSDTAGGNTIYF. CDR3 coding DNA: TGCGCCAGCAGCGACACAGCAGGAGGAAACACCATATATTTT. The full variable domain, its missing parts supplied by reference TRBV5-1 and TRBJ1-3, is KAGVTQTPRYLIKTRGQQVTLSCSPISGHRSVSWYQQTPGQGLQFLFEYFSETQRNKGNFPGRFSGRQFSNSRSEMNVSTLELGDSALYLCASSDTAGGNTIYFGEGSWLTVV.